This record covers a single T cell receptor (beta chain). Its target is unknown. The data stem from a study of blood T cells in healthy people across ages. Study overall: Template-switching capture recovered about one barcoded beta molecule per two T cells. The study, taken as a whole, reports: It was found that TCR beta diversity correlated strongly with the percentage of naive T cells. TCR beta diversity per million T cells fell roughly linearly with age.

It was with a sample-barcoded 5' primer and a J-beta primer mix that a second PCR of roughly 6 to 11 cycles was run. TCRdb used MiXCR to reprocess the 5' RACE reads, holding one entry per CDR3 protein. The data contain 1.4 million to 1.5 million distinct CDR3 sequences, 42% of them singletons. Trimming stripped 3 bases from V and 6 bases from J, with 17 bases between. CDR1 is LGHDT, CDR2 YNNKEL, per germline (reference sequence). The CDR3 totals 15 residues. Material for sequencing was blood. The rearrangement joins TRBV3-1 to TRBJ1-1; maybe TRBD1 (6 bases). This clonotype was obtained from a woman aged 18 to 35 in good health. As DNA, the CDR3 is TGTGCCAGCAGCCATTCCGCCAGGGGAAGACCTGAAGCTTTCTTT. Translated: CASSHSARGRPEAFF.